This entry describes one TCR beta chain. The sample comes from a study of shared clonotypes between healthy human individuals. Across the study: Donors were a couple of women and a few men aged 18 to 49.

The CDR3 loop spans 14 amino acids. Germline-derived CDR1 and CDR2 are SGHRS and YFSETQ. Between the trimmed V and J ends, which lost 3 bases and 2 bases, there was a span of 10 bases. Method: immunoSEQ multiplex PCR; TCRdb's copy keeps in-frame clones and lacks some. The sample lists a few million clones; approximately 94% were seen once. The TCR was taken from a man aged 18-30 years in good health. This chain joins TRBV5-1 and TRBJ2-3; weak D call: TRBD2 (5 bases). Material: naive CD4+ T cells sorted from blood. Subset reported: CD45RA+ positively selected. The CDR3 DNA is TGCGCCAGCAGCTCGGGATCCTTCACAGATACGCAGTATTTT. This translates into CASSSGSFTDTQYF.